This paragraph reports one T cell receptor (beta chain). With V trimmed by 1 base and J by 6 bases, 4 bases remained unmatched. Per germline, CDR1 SGHVS and CDR2 FNYEAQ. CDR3 length: 14 residues. These data originate in a study of PD-L1 blockade in urothelial cancer. About the research overall: When patients started atezolizumab in the mid-2010s, it was given at 1,200 mg intravenously every 3 weeks. About 90% of the roughly 30 patients were men whose urothelial cancer was bladder-origin. Blood samples had a median of 141,255 T cells.

Documented time point: peripheral blood 6 weeks after treatment start. Every patient provided from 1 to 8 samples, collected pretreatment and on-treatment. Data came from immunoSEQ multiplex PCR; TCRdb stores just in-frame clones and leaves some out. The table lists over 70,000 clones, less than 85% of them singletons. The material was PBMCs, obtained around atezolizumab (anti-PD-L1) treatment. This chain uses TRBV7-6 with TRBJ1-2; 8 bases fit TRBD1. This sequence was found in a man in his sixties or seventies with urothelial cancer. CDR3 protein: CASSLGQGANGYTF. In nucleotides, the CDR3 is TGTGCCAGCAGCTTAGGGCAGGGGGCAAATGGCTACACCTTC.